This T cell receptor (beta chain) came from a study of identical twins. This clonotype has a handful of counts. TCRdb passed the 5' RACE reads through MiXCR, listing each CDR3 protein once. The sample includes 450,000 to 650,000 distinct CDR3 sequences, around 15% of them seen just once. The data also belong to a second study, concerning yellow fever vaccine responses in identical twins.

This TCR was recovered from a woman between 18 and 29 years old in good health. Sequenced sample: CD4+ T cells sorted from blood.

This chain's CDR3 is CASMQAIGELFF. CDR3 coding DNA: TGTGCCAGCATGCAGGCAATCGGGGAGCTGTTTTTT. The V and J genes are TRBV7-9 and TRBJ2-2; D call uncertain. The germline CDR1 and CDR2 sequences are SEHNR and FQNEAQ (reference sequence). The CDR3 is 12 residues long. V was shortened by 7 bases and J by 7 bases, with 10 bases between the two germline ends.